Shown below are 27 T cell receptor beta chains from a single sample sequenced in a study of CD8 T cells in Susac syndrome. About 0.5 to 1 ug RNA was reverse transcribed with random hexamers. From the immunoSEQ multiplex PCR reads, TCRdb called clonotypes with MiXCR, one entry per CDR3 protein. The sample carries under 200,000 distinct CDR3 sequences, 80% to 95% recorded once. Material: CD4+ T cells from PBMCs. The receptors stem from a human donor in good health.

The chain employs TRBV27 and TRBJ2-1, with TRBD2 identical over 15 bases. Germline V gives CDR1 MNHEY, CDR2 SMNVEV (reference sequence). V was clipped by 6 bases and J by 0 bases; unmatched bases: 12. The CDR3 is 20 amino acids. For the CDR3, the DNA is TGTGCCAGCAGATCAACGGGACTAGCGGGGGGCGGAAGCTCCTACAATGAGCAGTTCTTC. This codes for CASRSTGLAGGGSSYNEQFF.

The rearrangement uses TRBV12-3 or TRBV12-4 and TRBJ2-1; 9 bases map to TRBD1. V gave up 3 bases and J gave up 8 bases; unmatched junction bases: 8. This CDR3 has 15 residues. CDR3 region: CASSLSGTGRDEQFF. Here the CDR3 DNA reads TGTGCCAGCAGTTTGTCGGGGACAGGGAGGGATGAGCAGTTCTTC.

The J gene is TRBJ2-2, the V gene TRBV3-1; D is ambiguous. The CDR3 is 18 amino acids. The V and J ends lost 1 base and 0 bases respectively, with 15 bases between them. The germline gives CDR1 LGHDT, CDR2 YNNKEL (reference sequence). CDR3 sequence (DNA): TGTGCCAGCAGCCAAGTCGCAGGACGAAACACGAACACCGGGGAGCTGTTTTTT. Translation gives CASSQVAGRNTNTGELFF.

This sequence joins TRBV12-3 or TRBV12-4 and TRBJ2-3; TRBD2 aligns across 16 bases. The CDR3 extends over 18 amino acids. J gave up 6 bases and V 1 base, and 7 bases lay outside the gene matches. Here the CDR3 DNA reads TGTGCCAGCAGTTTAGTTGGGACTAGCGGGGGGGCCCTTGATACGCAGTATTTT. Translating gives CASSLVGTSGGALDTQYF.

The chain has TRBV6-2 or TRBV6-3 and TRBJ1-2; 9 bases align to TRBD1. Germline values: CDR1 MNHEY, CDR2 SVGEGT. J was trimmed by 4 bases and V by 0 bases; bases with no gene match: 3. The CDR3 sequence is 15 residues long. CDR3: CASSYSPGQGYGYTF. In DNA form, the CDR3 reads TGTGCCAGCAGTTACTCTCCGGGACAGGGCTATGGCTACACCTTC.

CDR3 in DNA: TGTGCCAGCAGCCAAGATCAGAGGAGGGGCCGTTGGGACTCACCCCTCCACTTT. The encoded protein is CASSQDQRRGRWDSPLHF. The rearrangement uses TRBV3-1 and TRBJ1-6; TRBD1 might be the D (5 bases). Trimming took off 0 bases at V and 10 bases at J, with 22 bases between the two ends. The CDR3 contains 18 residues. CDR1 is LGHDT, CDR2 YNNKEL, per germline (reference sequence).

This chain joins TRBV29-1 and TRBJ1-1; the match to TRBD1 covers 11 bases. J gave up 4 bases and V 4 bases, and 5 bases lay outside the gene matches. This CDR3 has 14 residues. Germline loops: CDR1 SQVTM, CDR2 ANQGSEA. The DNA for the CDR3 is TGCAGCGTTGCCCCCGGGACAGGGGGCACTGAAGCTTTCTTT. Amino acids: CSVAPGTGGTEAFF.

The chain couples TRBV6-5 to TRBJ1-1, with TRBD1 identical over 8 bases. Per the germline V gene, CDR1 is MNHEY and CDR2 is SVGAGI. Trimming took 4 bases from V and 0 from J; bases not matched to a gene: 1. This CDR3 comprises 14 residues. The chain's CDR3 is CASSLDRVNTEAFF. The DNA for the CDR3 is TGTGCCAGCAGTTTGGACAGGGTGAACACTGAAGCTTTCTTT.

This chain links TRBV12-3 or TRBV12-4 with TRBJ2-2, with 11 positions matching TRBD2. J lost 3 bases, V lost 6 bases, and 3 bases had no gene match. The CDR3 sequence is 15 residues long. In nucleotides, the CDR3 is TGTGCCAGCAGCCGTAGCGGGGGGGACACCGGGGAGCTGTTTTTT. Its protein is CASSRSGGDTGELFF.

The chain has TRBV20-1 and TRBJ2-7, with 8 bases lining up with TRBD1. Trimming cost V 2 bases and J 2 bases; bases outside gene matches: 8. CDR1 and CDR2 from the germline V gene are DFQATT and SNEGSKA (reference sequence). The CDR3 covers 15 residues. The CDR3 nucleotides are TGCAGTGCTAGATCCGGCAGACAGGGGACCTACGAGCAGTACTTC. Encoded protein: CSARSGRQGTYEQYF.

J is TRBJ2-1 and V is TRBV25-1; weak D call: TRBD1 (5 bases). Trimming removed 7 bases at V and 3 bases at J, with 16 bases between. This CDR3 spans 15 amino acids. Germline lookup yields CDR1 MGHDK and CDR2 SYGVNS. The CDR3 DNA reads as TGTGCCAGCAAACCAACAGGAATTCTCTACAATGAGCAGTTCTTC. It translates to CASKPTGILYNEQFF.

The rearrangement links TRBV5-1 to TRBJ1-6, with TRBD1 matching over 7 bases. Unmatched junction bases numbered 5, after V lost 4 bases and J lost 7 bases. The CDR3 is 14 amino acids. From germline, CDR1 is SGHRS and CDR2 YFSETQ. The CDR3 protein is CASSQGTANSPLHF. In nucleotides, the CDR3 is TGCGCCAGCAGCCAAGGGACAGCGAATTCACCCCTCCACTTT.

Comments on this clonotype: Relative to the germline gene, one junction end is altered; a read error may explain this. The CDR3 here is CASSYLNQPQLF. The CDR3 DNA reads as TGTGCCAGCAGTTACCTCAATCAGCCCCAGCTTTTT. V is TRBV6-6 and J is TRBJ1-5; no firm D call. The length of the CDR3 is 12 residues. Germline-derived CDR1 and CDR2 are MNHNY and SVGAGI (reference sequence).

Written as DNA, the CDR3 is TGTGCCAGCAGCGTAGGGGGGAGGGCAGATACGCAGTATTTT. Its translation: CASSVGGRADTQYF. This sequence joins TRBV9 and TRBJ2-3; 7 bases match TRBD2. The germline V gene has CDR1 SGDLS and CDR2 YYNGEE. This CDR3 is 14 amino acids long. V shed 0 bases and J 4 bases; nucleotides not matched to a gene: 2.

The genes are TRBV6-2 or TRBV6-3 and TRBJ2-3; D tentatively fits TRBD1 or TRBD2 (6 bases each). V was clipped by 5 bases and J by 5 bases, with 17 bases between them. The length of the CDR3 is 15 residues. Germline CDR1 reads MNHEY; CDR2 reads SVGEGT. CDR3 nucleotide sequence: TGTGCCAGCAGTCCCCCTTCGGGGGCGGTAGATACGCAGTATTTT. This sequence encodes CASSPPSGAVDTQYF.

V usage is TRBV7-2 and J usage is TRBJ2-5, with D possibly TRBD1 on 7 matching bases. Germline values: CDR1 SGHTA, CDR2 FQGNSA. This CDR3 comprises 15 residues. Trimming shortened V by 5 bases and J by 3 bases, and 16 bases separated the two germline ends. CDR3 in amino acids: CASSPAGGPKETQYF. In DNA form, the CDR3 reads TGTGCCAGCAGCCCAGCAGGGGGGCCAAAAGAGACCCAGTACTTC.

CDR3 protein: CASKQGLNQPQHF. As DNA, the CDR3 is TGTGCCAGTAAACAGGGACTCAATCAGCCCCAGCATTTT. The chain joins TRBV6-2 or TRBV6-3 to TRBJ1-5, with D maybe TRBD1 (6 bases). V shed 9 bases and J shed 3 bases, with 12 bases lying between them. The CDR3 extends over 13 amino acids. Germline V gives CDR1 MNHEY, CDR2 SVGEGT.

The chain has TRBV6-1 and TRBJ1-5; TRBD1 might be the D (5 bases). The CDR3 sequence is 15 residues long. Germline assignment: CDR1 MNHNS and CDR2 SASEGT. With 8 bases removed from V and 1 base from J, the gap between germline ends came to 15 bases. CDR3 DNA sequence: TGTGCCAGCCAGGTGGGGGAACCGAGCAATCAGCCCCAGCATTTT. Its protein is CASQVGEPSNQPQHF.

V gene TRBV7-2 combines with J gene TRBJ2-7; the match to TRBD2 covers 7 bases. Germline V CDR1 and CDR2: SGHTA, FQGNSA. CDR3 size: 15 residues. V shed 6 bases, J shed 0 bases, and the junction held 8 bases outside the gene matches. The CDR3 protein is CASRFTAGSSYEQYF. CDR3 sequence (DNA): TGTGCCAGCAGGTTCACAGCGGGGTCCTCCTACGAGCAGTACTTC.

The chain is built from TRBV29-1 and TRBJ2-5, with D tentatively TRBD2 (5 bases). Trimming shortened V by 2 bases and J by 4 bases, and 11 bases separated the two germline ends. The CDR3 runs to 13 residues. Germline V gene sequence: CDR1 SQVTM, CDR2 ANQGSEA. This CDR3 is CSVELGSGETQYF. As DNA, the CDR3 is TGCAGCGTTGAACTGGGGAGCGGAGAGACCCAGTACTTC.

The chain recombines TRBV6-2 or TRBV6-3 with TRBJ1-2; D ambiguous. V shed 5 bases and J shed 7 bases, with 11 bases lying between them. CDR1 and CDR2 (germline): MNHEY, SVGEGT. The CDR3 sequence is 12 residues long. The CDR3 DNA sequence: TGTGCCAGCAGTCCGGGATACCCTGGCTACACCTTC. This sequence encodes CASSPGYPGYTF.

The rearrangement links TRBV27 to TRBJ1-2, with 11 bases that match TRBD1. Trimming at V came to 6 bases and at J to 2 bases, leaving 11 bases not matched to a gene. Germline V gene sequence: CDR1 MNHEY, CDR2 SMNVEV (reference sequence). The CDR3 loop spans 17 amino acids. The CDR3 DNA sequence: TGTGCCAGCAGCCGACGGACAGGGGGCGCAGAAAACTATGGCTACACCTTC. This translates into CASSRRTGGAENYGYTF.

The chain is built from TRBV2 and TRBJ1-4; D is undetermined. V lost 10 bases and J lost 7, with 22 bases in between. CDR3 length: 15 amino acids. Germline CDR1 is SNHLY and CDR2 is FYNNEI. CDR3 in DNA: TGTGCCACGTCGGCAAGAGGGCGCGGGAGTGAAAAACTGTTTTTT. This gives the protein CATSARGRGSEKLFF.

This clonotype occurred once. The chain couples TRBV28 to TRBJ2-7; D is unclear. This CDR3 spans 13 amino acids. The germline gives CDR1 MDHEN, CDR2 SYDVKM. Trimming shortened V by 6 bases and J by 7 bases, and 16 bases separated the two germline ends. The CDR3 DNA follows: TGTGCCAGCAGAGACTTTGACTTGGGGGAGCAGTACTTC. Protein: CASRDFDLGEQYF. The variable domain in full, with the rest retrieved from reference TRBV28 and TRBJ2-7, is DVKVTQSSRYLVKRTGEKVFLECVQDMDHENMFWYRQDPGLGLRLIYFSYDVKMKEKGDIPEGYSVSREKKERFSLILESASTNQTSMYLCASRDFDLGEQYFGPGTRLTVT.

The chain employs TRBV6-5 and TRBJ1-1; no definite D call. Germline CDR1 and CDR2: MNHEY and SVGAGI. CDR3 length equals 14 residues. Trimming removed 2 bases from V and 5 bases from J, with 12 bases in between. The CDR3 bases are TGTGCCAGCAGTTACGACTCCTTGAGGACTGAAGCTTTCTTT. It specifies CASSYDSLRTEAFF.

The J gene is TRBJ2-1, the V gene TRBV4-3; D ambiguous. The CDR3 consists of 16 residues. Looked up from germline, CDR1 is LGHNA and CDR2 is YSLEER. The V end was cut by 4 bases, the J end by 8 bases, with 21 bases between. CDR3 coding DNA: TGCGCCAGCAGCCTTTCGGTCCGCGACATTGACCATGAGCAGTTCTTC. Its protein is CASSLSVRDIDHEQFF.

The chain links TRBV27 to TRBJ1-6; 9 positions agree with TRBD1. The V and J ends lost 5 bases and 9 bases, in that order; junction bases with no gene match: 5. CDR3 size: 14 residues. Germline-derived CDR1 and CDR2 are MNHEY and SMNVEV (reference sequence). CDR3 in DNA: TGTGCCAGCAGTCGACGGGACAGGGTTTCACCCCTCCACTTT. It encodes CASSRRDRVSPLHF.